Only a few counts were recorded for the clone carrying this T cell receptor (beta chain). For the diagnoses, clinical symptoms, serum thyroxine and TRAb, thyroid ultrasound and orbital computed tomography were used. The source of the PBMCs was roughly 10 ml of fresh peripheral blood. RNA transcripts served as the template for amplifying TCR beta CDR3 regions. First-round RT-PCR of the TCR CDR3 relied on the HTBI primer set. One entry per CDR3 protein, called by TCRdb with MiXCR from the multiplex PCR reads. The sample contains hundreds of thousands of distinct CDR3 sequences, approximately 14% of which appear only once. The data are from a study of T cells in Graves' hyperthyroidism and ophthalmopathy. Germline lookup yields CDR1 SGDLS and CDR2 YYNGEE. This CDR3 is built from 18 residues. V was pared by 0 bases and J by 3 bases, with 4 bases of the junction left unmatched.

This receptor was identified in a woman aged 18-29 years with Graves' hyperthyroidism. Input material: blood. The genes are TRBV9 and TRBJ2-3, with TRBD2 matching over 16 bases. The CDR3 bases are TGTGCCAGCAGCGTAGAGGGACTAGCGGGAGGGCGGACAGATACGCAGTATTTT. Protein sequence: CASSVEGLAGGRTDTQYF.